Presented here are 2 T cell receptor beta chains from one specimen sequenced in a study of cytomegalovirus exposure and HLA in healthy donors. Amplification used 60 Vbeta primers and 13 Jbeta primers. Measured with immunoSEQ multiplex PCR; TCRdb has only the in-frame clones, and not every one. The repertoire holds 150,000 to 200,000 clones, about four fifths seen once, with 6% to 7.5% in the top ten. The sequenced material came from PBMCs. Receptor source: a man younger than 45 in good health and CMV-seropositive.

The V gene is TRBV7-8, the J gene TRBJ2-2; the match to TRBD2 covers 14 bases. The length of the CDR3 is 17 residues. The V segment lost 5 bases and the J segment 7 bases; nucleotides outside the gene matches: 9. Germline V gene data show CDR1 as SGHVS and CDR2 as FQNEAQ. The chain's CDR3 is CASSHGTSGRTGGELFF. In DNA, the CDR3 is TGTGCCAGCAGCCACGGGACTAGCGGGAGAACCGGCGGGGAGCTGTTTTTT.

The CDR3 reads CASSEVGIAVGEQYF. DNA for the CDR3: TGTGCCAGCAGTGAAGTTGGGATAGCGGTCGGCGAGCAGTACTTC. This chain uses TRBV6-1 with TRBJ2-7; D may be TRBD2 (6 bases). The CDR3 has 15 residues. V lost 1 base and J 6 bases, leaving 16 bases between the germline ends. Germline V CDR1 and CDR2: MNHNS, SASEGT.